The present T cell receptor (beta chain) was sequenced within a study of blood T cell repertoires in COVID-19. Study at large: The cDNA or gDNA used as material had been derived from T cells, B-cell-depleted T cells, or PBMCs.

CDR1 and CDR2 (germline): GTSNPN, SVGIG (reference sequence). V lost 0 bases, J lost 1 base, and 13 bases lay in between. CDR3 size: 16 residues. In the original workflow: It was from reference gene primer amplification that nucleated cell counts were estimated. This table comes from immunoSEQ multiplex PCR, and its TCRdb copy is limited to in-frame clones, with some not included. Clonal size and the V and J genes are those of that table, whereas D and trimming came from the DNA. The profile shows more than 90,000 clones, around 85% of them singletons. Sequenced material: peripheral blood. The receptor was isolated from an older woman with COVID-19, enrolled during active disease. The genes are TRBV30 and TRBJ1-3, with D possibly being TRBD1 (5 bases). The CDR3 loop is CAWSVQQGGSGNTIYF. DNA for the CDR3: TGTGCCTGGAGTGTACAGCAGGGCGGATCTGGAAACACCATATATTTT.